This T cell receptor beta chain was sequenced for a study of T-cell reconstitution after alpha-beta-depleted transplantation in children. This clonotype was detected ten times or more. This CDR3 spans 16 amino acids. Germline V gene sequence: CDR1 SGHTA, CDR2 FQGNSA. Trimming took off 5 bases at V and 2 bases at J, with 18 bases between the two ends. Researchers prepared the TCRbeta library using unique molecular identifiers, the study reports. One entry per CDR3 protein results from TCRdb running MiXCR on the PCR reads. Of 250,000 to 350,000 distinct CDR3 sequences listed, about a tenth were seen once; the top ten hold around 10%.

J is TRBJ2-5 and V is TRBV7-2; tentatively, D is TRBD2 (6 bases). The sample in question was PBMCs from the stem cell graft donor, obtained from the stem cell graft. This receptor was obtained from a human donor who donated a stem cell graft to a child with SCID. Here the CDR3 reads CASSPYRRAGQETQYF. The CDR3 DNA is TGTGCCAGCAGCCCCTACCGCCGGGCGGGGCAAGAGACCCAGTACTTC.